This T cell receptor beta chain stems from a study of shared clonotypes between healthy human individuals. CDR3 length: 17 amino acids. V was trimmed by 0 bases and J by 6 bases, leaving 23 bases between them. Germline CDR1 reads GTSNPN; CDR2 reads SVGIG (reference sequence). Sequencing was performed with immunoSEQ multiplex PCR; in TCRdb, only in-frame clones are kept and a portion is missing. The sample contains around 2,000,000 clones, around 93% of which appear only once. The table lists this clone with a few counts. CD45RO-negative cells were positively selected for CCR7, leaving out terminally differentiated effector memory CD45RA+ cells.

The receptor was derived from a young man in good health. Some clones in this sample may be carry-over from other donors' samples. This rearrangement joins TRBV30 to TRBJ1-2; D might be TRBD1 (6 bases). The sequenced sample was naive CD8+ T cells from PBMCs. As DNA, the CDR3 is TGTGCCTGGAGTGTACACTCGCTGGGCAGGGGTAGGAATGGCTACACCTTC. The encoded protein is CAWSVHSLGRGRNGYTF.